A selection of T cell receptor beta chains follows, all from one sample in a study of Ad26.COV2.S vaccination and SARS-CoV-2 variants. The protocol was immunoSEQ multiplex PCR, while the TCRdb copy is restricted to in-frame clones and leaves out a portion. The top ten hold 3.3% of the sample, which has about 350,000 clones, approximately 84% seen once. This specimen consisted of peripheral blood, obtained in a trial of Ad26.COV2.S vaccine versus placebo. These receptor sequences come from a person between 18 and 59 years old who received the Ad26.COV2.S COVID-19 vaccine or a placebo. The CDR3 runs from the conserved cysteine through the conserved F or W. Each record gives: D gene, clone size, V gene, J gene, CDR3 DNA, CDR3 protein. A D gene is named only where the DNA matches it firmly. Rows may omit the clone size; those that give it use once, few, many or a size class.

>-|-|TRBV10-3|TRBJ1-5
TGTGCCATCAGTGATTTTACGAATAGCAATCAGCCCCAGCATTTT
CAISDFTNSNQPQHF
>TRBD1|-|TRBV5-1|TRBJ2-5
TGCGCCAGCACCAGACAGGGGGAGGGGGAGACCCAGTACTTC
CASTRQGEGETQYF
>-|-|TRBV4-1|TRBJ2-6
TGCGCCAGCAGCCTTTTCGGGTCTGGGGCCAACGTCCTGACTTTC
CASSLFGSGANVLTF
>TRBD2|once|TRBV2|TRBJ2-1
TGTGCCAGCAGAGCTAGCGGGTTTGCCAGCTCCTACAATGAGCAGTTCTTC
CASRASGFASSYNEQFF
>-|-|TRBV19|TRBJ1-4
TGTGCCAGTAGTATCCAGGGACAATCAACTAATGAAAAACTGTTTTTT
CASSIQGQSTNEKLFF
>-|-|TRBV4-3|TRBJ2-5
TGCGCCAGCAGCCAAGTACAGAAAGAGACCCAGTACTTC
CASSQVQKETQYF
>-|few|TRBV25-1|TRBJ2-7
TGTGCCAGCACCGGGGGCTTCTCCTACGAGCAGTACTTC
CASTGGFSYEQYF
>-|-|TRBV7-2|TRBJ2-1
TGTGCCAGCAGCTTACTTAGGGATGAGCAGTTCTTC
CASSLLRDEQFF
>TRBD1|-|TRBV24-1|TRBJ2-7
TGTGCCACCAGTGATTCCGGGACAGGGGTACGGGAGCAGTACTTC
CATSDSGTGVREQYF
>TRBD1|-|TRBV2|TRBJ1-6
TGTGCCGGAGATCCCGCAGGGGGAGATTCACCCCTCCACTTT
CAGDPAGGDSPLHF